These 11 T cell receptor beta chains originate from one sample sequenced in a study of cytomegalovirus exposure and HLA in healthy donors. The PCR employed 60 Vbeta primers together with 13 Jbeta primers. Data came from immunoSEQ multiplex PCR; TCRdb stores just in-frame clones and leaves some out. The table shows about 170,000 clones, with roughly 71% occurring only once. What was sequenced was PBMCs. Receptors were obtained from a girl between 5 and 17 years old in good health and CMV-seronegative.

The table lists this clone with a count of one. V and J are TRBV18 and TRBJ1-5; 8 nucleotides line up with TRBD1. Germline CDR1 is KGHSH and CDR2 is LQKENI. CDR3 length: 16 amino acids. V shed 2 bases, J shed 3 bases, and the junction held 6 bases outside the gene matches. CDR3 nucleotides: TGTGCCAGCTCACCAACGGGACAGGCGTCCAATCAGCCCCAGCATTTT. Protein sequence: CASSPTGQASNQPQHF.

This clone was seen only a few times. The genes are TRBV5-6 and TRBJ1-1, with TRBD1 identical over 10 bases. CDR3 size: 16 residues. Germline CDR1 SGHDT, CDR2 YYEEEE. With V trimmed by 0 bases and J by 3 bases, 5 bases remained unmatched. The CDR3 protein is CASSLGTGGWDTEAFF. CDR3 DNA sequence: TGTGCCAGCAGCTTGGGGACAGGGGGGTGGGACACTGAAGCTTTCTTT.

J is TRBJ1-2 and V is TRBV5-4; 7 bases map to TRBD1. Germline assignment: CDR1 SGHNT and CDR2 YYREEE (reference sequence). V was pared by 4 bases and J by 8 bases, with 8 bases of the junction left unmatched. This CDR3 has 13 amino acids. CDR3 DNA: TGTGCCAGCAGCCAAGGACAGGTTCGAGGCTACACCTTC. This sequence encodes CASSQGQVRGYTF.

V and J are TRBV15 and TRBJ2-7; 7 nucleotides line up with TRBD2. J was trimmed by 1 base and V by 3 bases; bases with no gene match: 3. Per germline, CDR1 LNHNV and CDR2 YYDKDF (reference sequence). The length of the CDR3 is 14 residues. The CDR3 here is CATSRGGNSYEQYF. The CDR3 nucleotides read TGTGCCACCAGCAGGGGAGGGAATTCCTACGAGCAGTACTTC.

This clone was seen a few times. The V gene is TRBV6-1, the J gene TRBJ2-3; 11 bases map to TRBD1. The V gene end was trimmed by 2 bases and the J gene end by 4 bases; junction bases not matched to a gene: 5. The CDR3 totals 16 residues. Germline CDR1 reads MNHNS; CDR2 reads SASEGT. The CDR3 reads CASSENEGQGADTQYF. The CDR3 DNA is TGTGCCAGCAGTGAAAATGAGGGACAGGGGGCAGATACGCAGTATTTT.

This clone came up once. The V gene is TRBV6-1, the J gene TRBJ2-7; a possible D gene is TRBD2 (5 bases). Trimming stripped 6 bases from V and 7 bases from J, with 13 bases between. CDR3 length equals 12 residues. The germline V gene has CDR1 MNHNS and CDR2 SASEGT. The CDR3 DNA sequence: TGTGCCAGCAGGTCCGTGGGGAGAGAGCAGTACTTC. Amino acids: CASRSVGREQYF.

The chain has TRBV6-1 and TRBJ2-3, with D possibly matching TRBD2 (6 bases). Trimming left V 0 bases short and J 6 bases short, with 10 bases between. The germline V gene encodes CDR1 MNHNS and CDR2 SASEGT. The CDR3 covers 14 residues. The CDR3 DNA follows: TGTGCCAGCAGTGAAGCGGCGGGACCGGATACGCAGTATTTT. Its protein is CASSEAAGPDTQYF.

This sequence joins TRBV15 and TRBJ2-6; D remains ambiguous. CDR1 and CDR2 (germline): LNHNV, YYDKDF (reference sequence). V was cut by 1 base and J by 0 bases, with 4 bases left in between. The CDR3 totals 15 residues. CDR3 nucleotide sequence: TGTGCCACCAGCAGAGCGGGCTCTGGGGCCAACGTCCTGACTTTC. Protein sequence: CATSRAGSGANVLTF.

The rearrangement links TRBV9 to TRBJ1-6, with D possibly matching TRBD1 (6 bases). CDR1 is SGDLS and CDR2 is YYNGEE in the germline V gene. The ends were cut back, 1 base at V and 8 bases at J, with 13 bases in the middle. CDR3 length equals 15 residues. CDR3 amino acids: CASSVQGSLDSPLHF. CDR3 DNA sequence: TGTGCCAGCAGCGTACAGGGGAGTCTTGATTCACCCCTCCACTTT. Variable domain in full (rest from reference TRBV9 and TRBJ1-6): DSGVTQTPKHLITATGQRVTLRCSPRSGDLSVYWYQQSLDQGLQFLIQYYNGEERAKGNILERFSAQQFPDLHSELNLSSLELGDSALYFCASSVQGSLDSPLHFGNGTRLTVT.

The chain is built from TRBV4-1 and TRBJ2-3, with 14 bases lining up with TRBD2. The V gene's germline CDR1 is MGHRA and CDR2 YSYEKL. V trimming: 3 bases; J trimming: 3 bases; junction bases outside the gene matches: 8. This CDR3 is built from 18 residues. The chain's CDR3 is CASSQETSGGVVTDTQYF. The CDR3 coding sequence is TGCGCCAGCAGCCAGGAGACTAGCGGGGGGGTCGTTACAGATACGCAGTATTTT.

The CDR3 bases are TGCGCCAGCCAAAGGGACAGACAAGAGACCCAGTACTTC. Amino acids: CASQRDRQETQYF. This sequence joins TRBV10-1 and TRBJ2-5; 7 bases are a match to TRBD1. V lost 8 bases to trimming and J lost 2 bases; unmatched junction nucleotides: 5. Germline CDR1 WNHNN, CDR2 SYGVQD (reference sequence). The CDR3 has 13 amino acids.